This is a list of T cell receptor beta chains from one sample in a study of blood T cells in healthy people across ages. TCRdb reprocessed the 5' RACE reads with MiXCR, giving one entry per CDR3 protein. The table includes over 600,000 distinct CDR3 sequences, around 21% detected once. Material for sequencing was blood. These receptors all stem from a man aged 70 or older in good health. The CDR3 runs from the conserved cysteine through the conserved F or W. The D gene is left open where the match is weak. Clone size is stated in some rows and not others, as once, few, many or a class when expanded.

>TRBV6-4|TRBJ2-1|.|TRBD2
CASSIGLANEQFF
TGTGCCAGCAGTATCGGACTAGCGAATGAGCAGTTCTTC
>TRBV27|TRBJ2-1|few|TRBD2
CASSLRLAGVGNEQFF
TGTGCCAGCAGTTTGAGACTAGCGGGAGTGGGCAATGAGCAGTTCTTC
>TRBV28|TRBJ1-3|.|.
CASSSPGHGNTIYF
TGTGCCAGCAGTTCCCCCGGGCATGGAAACACCATATATTTT
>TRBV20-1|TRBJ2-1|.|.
CSARPSDDEQFF
TGCAGTGCTAGGCCTAGCGACGATGAGCAGTTCTTC
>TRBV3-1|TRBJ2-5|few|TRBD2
CASSNRLAGGLETQYF
TGTGCCAGCAGCAACCGACTAGCGGGAGGACTAGAGACCCAGTACTTC
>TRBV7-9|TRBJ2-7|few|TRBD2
CASSLTTSGRFNEQYF
TGTGCCAGCAGCTTAACTACTAGCGGGAGGTTCAACGAGCAGTACTTC
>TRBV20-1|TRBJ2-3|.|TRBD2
CSAPKRELRDTQYF
TGCAGTGCTCCCAAGCGGGAGCTCAGAGATACGCAGTATTTT
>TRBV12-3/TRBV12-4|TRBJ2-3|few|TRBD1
CASSRQGADTQYF
TGTGCCAGCAGTCGACAGGGCGCAGATACGCAGTATTTT
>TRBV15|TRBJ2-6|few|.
CATSTYSGEYSGANVLTF
TGTGCCACCAGCACTTATTCGGGAGAATACTCTGGGGCCAACGTCCTGACTTTC
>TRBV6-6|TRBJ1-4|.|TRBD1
CASSRQGGMVDEKLFF
TGTGCCAGCAGTCGACAGGGGGGGATGGTGGATGAAAAACTGTTTTTT
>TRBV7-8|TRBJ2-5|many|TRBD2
CASSLMDQPGLAAYF
TGTGCCAGCAGCTTAATGGATCAACCGGGACTAGCGGCCTACTTC
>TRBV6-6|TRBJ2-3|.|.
CASSWKADTQYF
TGTGCCAGCAGCTGGAAGGCAGATACGCAGTATTTT
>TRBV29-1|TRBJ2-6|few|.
CSVVEGASGANVLTF
TGCAGCGTTGTGGAGGGCGCCTCTGGGGCCAACGTCCTGACTTTC
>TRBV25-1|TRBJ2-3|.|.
CASSGGVTDTQYF
TGTGCCAGCAGTGGCGGGGTCACAGATACGCAGTATTTT
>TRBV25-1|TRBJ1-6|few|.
CASSDWPAVDSPLHF
TGTGCCAGCAGTGATTGGCCAGCAGTTGATTCACCCCTCCACTTT
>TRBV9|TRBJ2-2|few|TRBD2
CASSVPRGDNTGELFF
TGTGCCAGCAGCGTACCACGGGGGGATAACACCGGGGAGCTGTTTTTT
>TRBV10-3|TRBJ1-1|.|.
CAISEPNTEAFF
TGTGCCATCAGTGAACCGAACACTGAAGCTTTCTTT
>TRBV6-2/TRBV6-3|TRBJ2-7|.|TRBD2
CASRTGLAGVGYEQYF
TGTGCCAGCAGAACTGGACTAGCGGGAGTAGGATACGAGCAGTACTTC
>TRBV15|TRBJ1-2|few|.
CATSRDYLQKNYGYTF
TGTGCCACCAGCAGAGATTATCTACAAAAGAACTATGGCTACACCTTC
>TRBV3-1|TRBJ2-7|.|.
CASSQEGGIRSYEQYF
TGTGCCAGCAGCCAAGAGGGCGGGATACGCTCCTACGAGCAGTACTTC
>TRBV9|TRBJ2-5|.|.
CASSVNTATETQYF
TGTGCCAGCAGCGTAAATACGGCGACGGAGACCCAGTACTTC
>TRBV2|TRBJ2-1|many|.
CASSEDRSRYNEQFF
TGTGCCAGCAGTGAAGACAGATCCCGGTACAATGAGCAGTTCTTC
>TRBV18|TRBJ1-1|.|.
CASSSNPIRGTEAFF
TGTGCCAGCTCAAGTAATCCTATCCGGGGGACTGAAGCTTTCTTT
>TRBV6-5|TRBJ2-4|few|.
CASSSQGGNIQYF
TGTGCCAGCAGCTCTCAGGGGGGAAACATTCAGTACTTC
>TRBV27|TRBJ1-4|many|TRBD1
CASSPHRGLEKLFF
TGTGCCAGCAGCCCCCACAGGGGGCTCGAAAAACTGTTTTTT
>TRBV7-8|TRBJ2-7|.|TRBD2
CASSAERGASYEQYF
TGTGCCAGCAGCGCTGAGCGGGGTGCTTCCTACGAGCAGTACTTC
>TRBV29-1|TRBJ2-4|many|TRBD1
CSVEADRAKNIQYF
TGCAGCGTTGAAGCGGACAGGGCCAAAAACATTCAGTACTTC
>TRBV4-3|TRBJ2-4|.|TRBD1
CASSPGTGGVNIQYF
TGCGCCAGCAGCCCCGGGACAGGGGGAGTGAACATTCAGTACTTC
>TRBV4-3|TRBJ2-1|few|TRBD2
CASSQEMTSGYYNEQFF
TGCGCCAGCAGCCAAGAGATGACTAGCGGTTACTACAATGAGCAGTTCTTC
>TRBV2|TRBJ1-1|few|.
CASSLAGARTEAFF
TGTGCCAGCAGTCTCGCGGGGGCGCGTACTGAAGCTTTCTTT
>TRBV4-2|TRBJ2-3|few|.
CASSQERSGSTDTQYF
TGTGCCAGCAGCCAAGAGAGAAGCGGTAGCACAGATACGCAGTATTTT
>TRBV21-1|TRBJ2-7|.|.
CASSKCRGRSSYEQYF
TGTGCCAGCAGCAAATGCCGGGGAAGGAGCTCCTACGAGCAGTACTTC
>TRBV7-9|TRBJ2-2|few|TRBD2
CASSRSGRGTGELFF
TGTGCCAGCAGCCGGAGCGGGAGAGGCACCGGGGAGCTGTTTTTT
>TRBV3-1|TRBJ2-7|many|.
CASSPQGGYEQYF
TGTGCCAGCTCACCACAGGGCGGCTACGAGCAGTACTTC
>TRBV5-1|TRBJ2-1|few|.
CASRRDVSSYNEQFF
TGCGCCAGCAGGAGGGACGTGAGCTCCTACAATGAGCAGTTCTTC
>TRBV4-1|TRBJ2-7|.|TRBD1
CASSQVGTGVYEQYF
TGCGCCAGCAGCCAAGTTGGGACAGGGGTCTACGAGCAGTACTTC
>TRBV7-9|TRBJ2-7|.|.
CASSRADSPYEQYF
TGTGCCAGCAGCCGCGCCGACAGTCCCTACGAGCAGTACTTC
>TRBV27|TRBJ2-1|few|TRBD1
CASSPFLGQDNGQFF
TGTGCCAGCAGTCCTTTTCTGGGACAGGACAATGGGCAGTTCTTC
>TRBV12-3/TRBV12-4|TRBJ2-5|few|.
CASSAGGATGTQYF
TGTGCCAGCAGTGCCGGAGGGGCAACAGGGACCCAGTACTTC
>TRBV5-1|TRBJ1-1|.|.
CASSLGTEGTEAFF
TGCGCCAGCAGCTTGGGGACTGAGGGCACTGAAGCTTTCTTT
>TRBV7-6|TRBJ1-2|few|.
CASSPGGASGYTF
TGTGCCAGCAGCCCCGGGGGAGCGTCTGGCTACACCTTC
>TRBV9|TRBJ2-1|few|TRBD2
CASSVGGLAINEQFF
TGTGCCAGCAGCGTAGGGGGACTAGCGATCAATGAGCAGTTCTTC
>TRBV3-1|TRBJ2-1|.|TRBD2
CATRTSGSSYNEQFF
TGTGCCACCAGGACTAGCGGGAGTTCCTACAATGAGCAGTTCTTC
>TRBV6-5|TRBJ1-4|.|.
CASRLQGPNEKLFF
TGTGCCAGTAGACTACAGGGCCCTAATGAAAAACTGTTTTTT
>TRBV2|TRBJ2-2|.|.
CASRLREVVTGELFF
TGTGCCAGCAGACTCAGGGAGGTGGTCACCGGGGAGCTGTTTTTT
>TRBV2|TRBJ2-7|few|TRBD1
CASRDNLQGFSYEQYF
TGTGCCAGCAGGGACAATTTACAGGGGTTCTCCTACGAGCAGTACTTC